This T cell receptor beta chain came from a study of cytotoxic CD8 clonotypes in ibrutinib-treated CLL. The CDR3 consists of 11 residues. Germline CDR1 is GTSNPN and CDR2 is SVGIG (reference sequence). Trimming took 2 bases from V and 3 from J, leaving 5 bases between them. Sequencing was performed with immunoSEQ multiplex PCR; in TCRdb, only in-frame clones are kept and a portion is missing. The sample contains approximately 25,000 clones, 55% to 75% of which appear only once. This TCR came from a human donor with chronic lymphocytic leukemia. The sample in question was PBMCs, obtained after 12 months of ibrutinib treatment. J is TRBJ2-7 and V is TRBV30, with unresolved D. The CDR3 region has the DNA TGTGCCTGGAGTCAGGTCTACGAGCAGTACTTC. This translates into CAWSQVYEQYF.